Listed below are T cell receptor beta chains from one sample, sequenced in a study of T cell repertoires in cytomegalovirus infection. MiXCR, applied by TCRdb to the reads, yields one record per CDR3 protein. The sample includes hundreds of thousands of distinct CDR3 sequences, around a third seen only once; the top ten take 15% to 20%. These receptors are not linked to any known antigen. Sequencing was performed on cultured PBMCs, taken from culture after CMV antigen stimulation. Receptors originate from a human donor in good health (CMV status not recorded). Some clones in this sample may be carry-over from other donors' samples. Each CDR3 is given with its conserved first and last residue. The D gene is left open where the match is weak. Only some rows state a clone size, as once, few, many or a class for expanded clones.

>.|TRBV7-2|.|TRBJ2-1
TGTGCCAGCAGCTTAGTCGGCTCCGGCTCCTACAATGAGCAGTTCTTC
CASSLVGSGSYNEQFF
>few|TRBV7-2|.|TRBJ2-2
TGTGCCAGCACCGAATGGGCCGGGGAGCTGTTTTTT
CASTEWAGELFF
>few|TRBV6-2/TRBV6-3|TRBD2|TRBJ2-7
TGTGCCAGCAGTTACGATCTAGCGGGAGCCCGGATTGGCTACGAGCAGTACTTC
CASSYDLAGARIGYEQYF
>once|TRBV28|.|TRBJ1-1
TGTGCCAGCAGTTCGCTCGACAGGAAGGTTGCTGAAGCTTTCTTT
CASSSLDRKVAEAFF
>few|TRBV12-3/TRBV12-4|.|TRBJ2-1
TGTGCCAGCAGTTTAGGCCCTTCGGGACTTTCCTCCTACAATGAGCAGTTCTTC
CASSLGPSGLSSYNEQFF
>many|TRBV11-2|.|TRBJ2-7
TGTGCCAGCAGCCCTATATTCGGCGGGCTGATCGAGCAGTACTTC
CASSPIFGGLIEQYF
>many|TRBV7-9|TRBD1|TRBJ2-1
TGTGCCAGCAGCCTAAACACGGGACAGCTTTACAATGAGCAGTTCTTC
CASSLNTGQLYNEQFF
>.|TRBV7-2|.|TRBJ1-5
TGTGCCAGCAGCTTAGCCGCCGGGGTGGGAAGCAATCAGCCCCAGCATTTT
CASSLAAGVGSNQPQHF
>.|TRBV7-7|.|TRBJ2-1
TGTGCCAGCAGCTCGGAGGGAGGGGGAAATGAGCAGTTCTTC
CASSSEGGGNEQFF
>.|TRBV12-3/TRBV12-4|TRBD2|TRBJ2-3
TGTGCCAGCAGTTACAACTTAGCGGGGAGCACAGATACGCAGTATTTT
CASSYNLAGSTDTQYF
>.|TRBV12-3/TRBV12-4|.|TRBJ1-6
TGTGCCAGCAGTTTGGGGCAGGAGCAGTCACCCCTCCACTTT
CASSLGQEQSPLHF
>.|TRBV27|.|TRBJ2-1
TGTGCCAGCAGTCCCATGGGTGAGGGAACCTACAATGAGCAGTTCTTC
CASSPMGEGTYNEQFF
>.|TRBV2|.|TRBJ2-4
TGTGCCAGCAGTGAGGCAGAGCGGTTTTTCAAAAACATTCAGTACTTC
CASSEAERFFKNIQYF
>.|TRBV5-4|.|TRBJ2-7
TGTGCCAGCAGTCGCGTGGAGAGCTCCTACGAGCAGTACTTC
CASSRVESSYEQYF
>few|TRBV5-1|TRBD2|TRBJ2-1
TGCGCCAGCAGCTTAGGGACTAGCGGGGGGGGACCCTACAATGAGCAGTTCTTC
CASSLGTSGGGPYNEQFF
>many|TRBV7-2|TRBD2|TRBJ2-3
TGTGCCAGCAGCTCCCGGGGGGAAGATACGCAGTATTTT
CASSSRGEDTQYF
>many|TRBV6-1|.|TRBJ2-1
TGTGCCAGCAGTGAATTTAGCGCACTCCCTGGCAATGAGCAGTTCTTC
CASSEFSALPGNEQFF
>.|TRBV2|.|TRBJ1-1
TGTGCCAGCAGTGACATATTTGGGGGTACTGAAGCTTTCTTT
CASSDIFGGTEAFF
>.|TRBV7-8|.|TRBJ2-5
TGTGCCAGCAGTGCTAGGACTGTCGGCGGGCAAGAGACCCAGTACTTC
CASSARTVGGQETQYF
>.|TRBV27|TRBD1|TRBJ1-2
TGTGCCAGCAGTGCCCGGACAGGGCAATATGGCTACACCTTC
CASSARTGQYGYTF
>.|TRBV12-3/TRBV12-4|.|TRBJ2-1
TGTGCCAGCAGCCCGCTCTCGGGGGAGCAGTTCTTC
CASSPLSGEQFF
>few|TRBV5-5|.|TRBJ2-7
TGTGCCAGCAGCTTGTCGCAGGCCCTCTCCTACGAGCAGTACTTC
CASSLSQALSYEQYF
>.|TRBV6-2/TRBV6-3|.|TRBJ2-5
TGTGCCAGCAGTTCCCCCTCGGGGGAAAAGTACCAAGAGACCCAGTACTTC
CASSSPSGEKYQETQYF
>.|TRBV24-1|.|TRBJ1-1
TGTGCCACCAGTGTGTTGCAGGACACTGAAGCTTTCTTT
CATSVLQDTEAFF
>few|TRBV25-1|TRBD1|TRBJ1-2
TGTGCCAGCAGTGAATATGGTACAGCCAAAGGGGGCTACTATGGCTACACCTTC
CASSEYGTAKGGYYGYTF
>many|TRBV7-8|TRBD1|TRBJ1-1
TGTGCCAGCAGCCCATACTACAGGGGGCCCACTGAAGCTTTCTTT
CASSPYYRGPTEAFF
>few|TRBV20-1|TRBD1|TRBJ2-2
TGCAGTGCTAGAAATCCGGGACAGAAACACACCGGGGAGCTGTTTTTT
CSARNPGQKHTGELFF
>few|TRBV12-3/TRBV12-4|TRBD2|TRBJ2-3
TGTGCCAGCAGGCCCCCGGGGGTCCTAGCGGGGATAGATACGCAGTATTTT
CASRPPGVLAGIDTQYF
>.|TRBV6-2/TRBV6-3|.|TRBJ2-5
TGTGCCAGCAGTTACTCACGGTCCGGGGAGACCCAGTACTTC
CASSYSRSGETQYF